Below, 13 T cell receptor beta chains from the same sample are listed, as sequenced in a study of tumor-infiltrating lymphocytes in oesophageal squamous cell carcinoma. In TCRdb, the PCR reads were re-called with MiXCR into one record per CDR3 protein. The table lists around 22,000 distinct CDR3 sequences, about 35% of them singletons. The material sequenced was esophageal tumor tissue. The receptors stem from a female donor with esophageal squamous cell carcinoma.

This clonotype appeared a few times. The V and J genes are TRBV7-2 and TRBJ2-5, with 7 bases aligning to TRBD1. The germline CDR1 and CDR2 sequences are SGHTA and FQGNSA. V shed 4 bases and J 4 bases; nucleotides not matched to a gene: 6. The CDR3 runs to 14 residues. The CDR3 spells CASSSLQGLETQYF. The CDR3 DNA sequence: TGTGCCAGCAGCTCATTACAGGGGCTAGAGACCCAGTACTTC.

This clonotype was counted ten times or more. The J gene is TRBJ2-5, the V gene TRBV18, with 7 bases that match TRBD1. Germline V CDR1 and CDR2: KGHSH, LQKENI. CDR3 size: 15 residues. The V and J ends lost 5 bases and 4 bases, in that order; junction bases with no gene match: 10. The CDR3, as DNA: TGTGCCAGCTCAGGGAGACAGGGTGCGTCAGAGACCCAGTACTTC. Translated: CASSGRQGASETQYF.

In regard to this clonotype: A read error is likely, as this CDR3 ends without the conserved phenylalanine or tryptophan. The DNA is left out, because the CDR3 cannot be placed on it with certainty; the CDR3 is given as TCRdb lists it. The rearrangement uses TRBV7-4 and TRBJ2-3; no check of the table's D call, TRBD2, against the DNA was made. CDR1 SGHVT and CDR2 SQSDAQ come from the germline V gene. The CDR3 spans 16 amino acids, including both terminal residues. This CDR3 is CATSVAGKASPSILGT.

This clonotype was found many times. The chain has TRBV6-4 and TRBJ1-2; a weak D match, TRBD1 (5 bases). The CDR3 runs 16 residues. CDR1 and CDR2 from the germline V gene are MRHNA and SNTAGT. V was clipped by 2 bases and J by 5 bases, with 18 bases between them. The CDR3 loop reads CASSDAGGTKVYGYTF. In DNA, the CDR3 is TGTGCCAGCAGTGACGCAGGAGGGACGAAGGTTTATGGCTACACCTTC.

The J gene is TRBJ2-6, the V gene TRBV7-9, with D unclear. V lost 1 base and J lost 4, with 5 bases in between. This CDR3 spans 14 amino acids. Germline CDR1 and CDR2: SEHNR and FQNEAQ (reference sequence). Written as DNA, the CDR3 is TGTGCCAGCAGCTTAGGAGTCGGGGCCAACGTCCTGACTTTC. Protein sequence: CASSLGVGANVLTF.

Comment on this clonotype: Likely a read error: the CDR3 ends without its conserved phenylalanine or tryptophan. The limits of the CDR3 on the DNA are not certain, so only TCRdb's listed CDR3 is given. CDR3 loop: CAISEEVRDSGYTFGS. J is TRBJ2-7 and V is TRBV10-3; TRBD2, the D gene given by the table, was not confirmed from the DNA. The CDR3 spans 16 residues, counting both ends. In germline, CDR1 is ENHRY, CDR2 SYGVKD.

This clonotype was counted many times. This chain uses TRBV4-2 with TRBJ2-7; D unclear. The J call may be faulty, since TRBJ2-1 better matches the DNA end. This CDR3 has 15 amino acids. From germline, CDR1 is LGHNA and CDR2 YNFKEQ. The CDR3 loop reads CASSQERGYQNEQFF. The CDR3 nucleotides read TGTGCCAGCAGCCAAGAACGTGGCTATCAGAATGAGCAGTTCTTC.

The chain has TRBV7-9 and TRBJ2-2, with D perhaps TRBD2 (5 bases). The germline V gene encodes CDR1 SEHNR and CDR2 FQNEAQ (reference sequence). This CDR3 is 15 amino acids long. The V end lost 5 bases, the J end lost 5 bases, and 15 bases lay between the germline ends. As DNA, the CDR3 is TGTGCCAGCAGCCCTAAAACTAGTGGTACCGGGGAGCTGTTTTTT. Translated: CASSPKTSGTGELFF.

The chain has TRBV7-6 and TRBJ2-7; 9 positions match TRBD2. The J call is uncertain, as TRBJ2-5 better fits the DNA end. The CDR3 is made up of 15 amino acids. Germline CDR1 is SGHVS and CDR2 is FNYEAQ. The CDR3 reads CASSRRAGGQETQYF. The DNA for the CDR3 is TGTGCCAGCAGCCGAAGGGCGGGAGGGCAAGAGACCCAGTACTTC.

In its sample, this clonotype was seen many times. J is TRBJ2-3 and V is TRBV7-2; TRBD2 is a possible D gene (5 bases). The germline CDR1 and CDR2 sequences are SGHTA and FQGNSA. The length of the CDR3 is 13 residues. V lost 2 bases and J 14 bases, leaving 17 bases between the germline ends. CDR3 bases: TGTGCCAGCAGCTTATTGAACACCGGGGAGCTGTATTTT. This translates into CASSLLNTGELYF. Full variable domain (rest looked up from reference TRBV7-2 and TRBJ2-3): GAGVSQSPSNKVTEKGKDVELRCDPISGHTALYWYRQSLGQGLEFLIYFQGNSAPDKSGLPSDRFSAERTGGSVSTLTIQRTQQEDSAVYLCASSLLNTGELYFGPGTRLTVL.

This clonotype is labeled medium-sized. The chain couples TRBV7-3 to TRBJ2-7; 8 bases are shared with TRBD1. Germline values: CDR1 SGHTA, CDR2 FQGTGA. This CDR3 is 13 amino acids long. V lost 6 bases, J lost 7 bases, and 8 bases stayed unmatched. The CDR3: CASSWGTGEEQYF. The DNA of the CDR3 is TGTGCCAGCAGTTGGGGGACAGGCGAGGAGCAGTACTTC.

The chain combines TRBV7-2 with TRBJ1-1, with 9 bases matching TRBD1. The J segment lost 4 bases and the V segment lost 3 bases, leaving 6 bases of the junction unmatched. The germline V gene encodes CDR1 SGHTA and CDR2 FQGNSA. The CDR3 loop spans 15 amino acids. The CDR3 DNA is TGTGCCAGCAGCTTCTCGGGACAGGGAGGCACTGAAGCTTTCTTT. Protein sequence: CASSFSGQGGTEAFF.

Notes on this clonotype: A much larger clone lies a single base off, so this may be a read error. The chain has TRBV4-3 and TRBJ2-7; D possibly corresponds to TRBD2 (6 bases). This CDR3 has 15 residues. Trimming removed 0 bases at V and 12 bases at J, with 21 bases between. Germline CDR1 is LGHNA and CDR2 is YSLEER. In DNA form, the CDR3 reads TGCGCCAGCAGCCAAGATCTTTCCCGACTAGTCCTCCGGTACTTC. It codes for CASSQDLSRLVLRYF.